The rows below give T cell receptor beta chains drawn from one sample of a study of blood T cell repertoires in COVID-19. Here immunoSEQ multiplex PCR was the method, and the copy in TCRdb shows in-frame clones only, minus some. The sample includes some 200,000 clones, 85% to 90% of them seen just once. Specimen: peripheral blood. Receptor source: a man older than 75 with acute or convalescent COVID-19. Both conserved end residues are trimmed from each CDR3.

v_gene	j_gene	CDR3aa
TRBV7-9	TRBJ1-1	ASSLVIEGDTEAF
TRBV28	TRBJ1-5	AGGAEPQH
TRBV12-3/TRBV12-4	TRBJ2-1	ASSLNYNEQF
TRBV5-1	TRBJ2-1	ASSLGGGGPVEQF
TRBV27	TRBJ2-7	ATGTGGSYEQY
TRBV30	TRBJ2-5	AWSQIRQGAY
TRBV10-1	TRBJ1-4	ASSGQLNEKLF
TRBV18	TRBJ2-3	ASSGLAGEGTDTQY
TRBV7-3	TRBJ2-5	ASSSGIAGAQETQY
TRBV29-1	TRBJ1-2	SVAGWVGGYT
TRBV5-1	TRBJ1-1	ASSDGTGGMNTEAF
TRBV7-9	TRBJ1-1	ASSLQENTEAF
TRBV30	TRBJ1-4	AWRGGTGTTNEKLF
TRBV24-1	TRBJ1-2	ATSDLDRGGGYT
TRBV27	TRBJ1-1	ASSFTGTGLNTEAF
TRBV7-2	TRBJ2-2	ASTLARLAAGELF
TRBV2	TRBJ1-5	ASSTDRVNQPQH
TRBV18	TRBJ2-2	ASSTGTGELF
TRBV12-5	TRBJ1-3	ASGLVLDRAGNTIY
TRBV30	TRBJ2-1	AWGLWAGSGSSHNEQF
TRBV7-2	TRBJ1-1	ASSSSPNTEAF
TRBV25-1	TRBJ1-3	ASSRTGSSGNTIY
TRBV5-1	TRBJ1-5	ASSLTGGNQPQH
TRBV6-5	TRBJ1-6	ASRTGTGENSPLH
TRBV19	TRBJ2-2	ASKTPTGINTGELF
TRBV24-1	TRBJ2-2	ATSDPGLAGGSEELF
TRBV2	TRBJ2-7	ASMEREETGYEQY
TRBV9	TRBJ2-5	ASSVQGTETQY
TRBV6-5	TRBJ2-2	ASTTLSRGTGELF
TRBV6-5	TRBJ1-1	ASSLTGSTEAF
TRBV29-1	TRBJ2-1	SVGQGNEQF
TRBV29-1	TRBJ2-1	SVGTYNEQF
TRBV9	TRBJ2-3	ASSVRDGQPKSTDTQY
TRBV4-3	TRBJ2-3	ASSRTGSEPDTQY
TRBV5-1	TRBJ2-3	ASSPRDRDADTQY
TRBV29-1	TRBJ2-7	SVGGLGGSSYEQY
TRBV7-9	TRBJ1-4	ASSLALVQLNEKLF
TRBV4-3	TRBJ1-1	ASSQPGQRNTEAF
TRBV6-5	TRBJ2-5	ASSNWQGAGETQY
TRBV5-5	TRBJ2-5	ASSLPEKETQY
TRBV15	TRBJ2-5	ATSRDRAGGVETQY
TRBV4-3	TRBJ2-1	ASSQDPSGGEQF
TRBV19	TRBJ1-3	ASSISQSSGNTIY
TRBV24-1	TRBJ2-3	ATSAPGAGSSTDTQY
TRBV7-3	TRBJ2-3	ASSEGLSPDTQY
TRBV5-1	TRBJ2-3	ASSQRLMTSGSTDTQY
TRBV18	TRBJ1-1	ASSPRRGMNTEAF
TRBV9	TRBJ2-1	ASSDSGRGPPNEQF
TRBV5-1	TRBJ1-4	ASGTGTEKLF